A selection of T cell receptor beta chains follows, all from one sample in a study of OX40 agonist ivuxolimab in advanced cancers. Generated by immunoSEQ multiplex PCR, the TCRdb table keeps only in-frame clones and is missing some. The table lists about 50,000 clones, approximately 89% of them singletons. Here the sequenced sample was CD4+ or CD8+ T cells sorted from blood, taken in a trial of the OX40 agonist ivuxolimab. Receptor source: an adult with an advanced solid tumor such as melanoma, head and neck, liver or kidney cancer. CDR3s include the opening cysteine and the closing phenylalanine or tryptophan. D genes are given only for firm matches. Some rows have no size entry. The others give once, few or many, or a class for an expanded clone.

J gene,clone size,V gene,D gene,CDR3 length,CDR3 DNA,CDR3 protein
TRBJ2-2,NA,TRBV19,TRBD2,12,TGTGCCCTCCGCGGGGGCACCGGGGAGCTGTTTTTT,CALRGGTGELFF
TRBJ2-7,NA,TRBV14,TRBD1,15,TGTGCCAGCAGCCAAGCTAAGGGGGCCTCCTACGAGCAGTACTTC,CASSQAKGASYEQYF
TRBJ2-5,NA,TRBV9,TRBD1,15,TGTGCCAGCAGCCGTTGGACAGGGGGCCGAGAGACCCAGTACTTC,CASSRWTGGRETQYF
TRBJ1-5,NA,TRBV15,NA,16,TGTGCCACCAGCAGAGATGGGGGTCCCCCCTATCAGCCCCAGCATTTT,CATSRDGGPPYQPQHF
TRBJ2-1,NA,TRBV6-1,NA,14,TGTGCCAGCAGGGGAGACAGCTCCTACAATGAGCAGTTCTTC,CASRGDSSYNEQFF
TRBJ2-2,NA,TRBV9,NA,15,TGTGCCAGCAGCGTACGCCCGGGGACGACCGGGGAGCTGTTTTTT,CASSVRPGTTGELFF
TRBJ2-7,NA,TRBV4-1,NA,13,TGCGCCAGCAGCCAAGTTGAGGAACGCGAGCAGTACTTC,CASSQVEEREQYF
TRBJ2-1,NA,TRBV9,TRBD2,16,TGTGCCAGCAGCGGCGCAGCGGGAGGCCGGGGCAATGAGCAGTTCTTC,CASSGAAGGRGNEQFF
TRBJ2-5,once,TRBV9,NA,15,TGTGCCAGCAGCGTAGGGGGAACCGGGGGAGAGACCCAGTACTTC,CASSVGGTGGETQYF
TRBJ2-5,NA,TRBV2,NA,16,TGTGCCAGCATCAGTAAGGAGACAGCAAGCCAAGAGACCCAGTACTTC,CASISKETASQETQYF
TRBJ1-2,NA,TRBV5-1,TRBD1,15,TGCGCCAGCAGCGCATGGACAGGGTCTAACTATGGCTACACCTTC,CASSAWTGSNYGYTF
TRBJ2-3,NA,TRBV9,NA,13,TGTGCCAGCAGCGTCGGGGGTACAGATACGCAGTATTTT,CASSVGGTDTQYF
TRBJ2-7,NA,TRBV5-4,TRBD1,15,TGTGCCAGCAGCTTGTCGGACAGGCCTTCCGTGGAGCAGTACTTC,CASSLSDRPSVEQYF
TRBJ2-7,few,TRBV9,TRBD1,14,TGTGCCAGCAGCGTAGCGGGACAGGGATACGAGCAGTACTTC,CASSVAGQGYEQYF
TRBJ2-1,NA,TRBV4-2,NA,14,TGTGCCAGCAGGCAAGCGGACCCCTACAATGAGCAGTTCTTC,CASRQADPYNEQFF
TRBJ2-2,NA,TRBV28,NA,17,TGTGCCAGCACCCTCGGTCGGCTAGCGCCTCAAGATGGGGAGCTGTTTTTT,CASTLGRLAPQDGELFF
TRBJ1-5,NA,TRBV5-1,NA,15,TGCGCCAGCAGCGTTCAGGGACTTGGCAATCAGCCCCAGCATTTT,CASSVQGLGNQPQHF
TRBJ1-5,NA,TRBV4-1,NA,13,TGCGCCAGCAGCCAGTTCTTGTCCCAGCCCCAGCATTTT,CASSQFLSQPQHF
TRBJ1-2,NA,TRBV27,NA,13,TGTGCCAGCGGATTCAGGGGAGGAGGTGGCTACACCTTC,CASGFRGGGGYTF
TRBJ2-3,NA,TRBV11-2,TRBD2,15,TGTGCCAGCAGCCAAATAGCGGGAGGGACAGATACGCAGTATTTT,CASSQIAGGTDTQYF
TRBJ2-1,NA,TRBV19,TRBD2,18,TGTGCCAGTAGTATAGGACTAGCGGGAGATTCCTCCTACAATGAGCAGTTCTTC,CASSIGLAGDSSYNEQFF
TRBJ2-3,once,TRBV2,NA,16,TGTGCCAGCAGTGAAGTTCAGAGGACTAGCACAGATACGCAGTATTTT,CASSEVQRTSTDTQYF
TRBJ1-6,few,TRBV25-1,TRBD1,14,TGTGCCAGCAGTCGGACAGGGCAGGCGTCACCCCTCCACTTT,CASSRTGQASPLHF
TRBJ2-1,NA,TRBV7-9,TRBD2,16,TGTGCCAGCAGCTCGAGGGAGGGGACGACATACAATGAGCAGTTCTTC,CASSSREGTTYNEQFF
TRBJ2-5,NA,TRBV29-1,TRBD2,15,TGCAGCGTTGCGAATTTCGGGGCTAGCGGGAAGCAAAAGTACTTC,CSVANFGASGKQKYF
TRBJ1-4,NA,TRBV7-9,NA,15,TGTGCCAGCAGCTTAGGAAACGGGCCGCGGGAAAAACTGTTTTTT,CASSLGNGPREKLFF
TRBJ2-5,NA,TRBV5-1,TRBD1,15,TGCGCCAGCAGCTCCGGGACAGGAAGCCAAGAGACCCAGTACTTC,CASSSGTGSQETQYF
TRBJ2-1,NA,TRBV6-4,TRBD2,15,TGTGCCAGCAGTTCTGGCGGGAGCTCCTACAATGAGCAGTTCTTC,CASSSGGSSYNEQFF
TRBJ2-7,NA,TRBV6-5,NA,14,TGTGCCAGCAGTTACGAGGAAGGGGGCTACGAGCAGTACTTC,CASSYEEGGYEQYF
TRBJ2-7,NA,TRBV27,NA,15,TGTGCCAGCTCTGTTGGCGGGGACACTGCCTACGAGCAGTACTTC,CASSVGGDTAYEQYF
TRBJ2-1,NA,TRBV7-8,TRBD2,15,TGTGCCAGCAGCCCCACTAGCGGGGGGGCCAATGAGCAGTTCTTC,CASSPTSGGANEQFF
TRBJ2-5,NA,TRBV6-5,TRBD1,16,TGTGCCAGCAGTTACGACTCCCTCAGGGGGCAAGAGACCCAGTACTTC,CASSYDSLRGQETQYF
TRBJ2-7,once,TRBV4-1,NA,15,TGCGCCAGCAGCCAAGGGGAGACAAGTGCCTACGAGCAGTACTTC,CASSQGETSAYEQYF
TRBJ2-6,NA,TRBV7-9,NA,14,TGTGCCAGCAGCTTAAATCCTGGGGCCAACGTCCTGACTTTC,CASSLNPGANVLTF
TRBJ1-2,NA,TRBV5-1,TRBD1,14,TGCGCCAGCAGCTCGGCGGTAGACAGGGATGGCTACACCTTC,CASSSAVDRDGYTF
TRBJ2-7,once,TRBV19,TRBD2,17,TGTGCCAGTAGTATAAGTCTTTCTAGCGGGATTGAAGACGAGCAGTACTTC,CASSISLSSGIEDEQYF
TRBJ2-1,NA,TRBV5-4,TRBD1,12,TGTGCCAGCAGCTTGCCCGGACAGGAGGAGTTCTTC,CASSLPGQEEFF
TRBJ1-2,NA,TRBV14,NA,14,TGTGCCAGCAGCCAAGAGTCAGCGGCCTATGGCTACACCTTC,CASSQESAAYGYTF
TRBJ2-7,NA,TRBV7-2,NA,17,TGTGCCAGCAGTCTCGAGTTGGGGCAGGGGATTTCCTACGAGCAGTACTTC,CASSLELGQGISYEQYF
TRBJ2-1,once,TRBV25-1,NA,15,TGTGCCAGCAGTGACTTGGACTATCCCTACAATGAGCAGTTCTTC,CASSDLDYPYNEQFF
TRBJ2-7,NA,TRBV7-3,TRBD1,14,TGTGCCAGCAGTTCGAAGGGGGCGCCGGGAGAGCAGTACTTC,CASSSKGAPGEQYF
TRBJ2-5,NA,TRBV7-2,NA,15,TGTGCCAGCAGCTTATTGGGGCAGGTCCAAGAGACCCAGTACTTC,CASSLLGQVQETQYF
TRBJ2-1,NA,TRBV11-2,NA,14,TGTGCCAGCAGGCAGTATGGCTCCTACAATGAGCAGTTCTTC,CASRQYGSYNEQFF
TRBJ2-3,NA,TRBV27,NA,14,TGTGCCAGCAGTCTTTGGGTTTCCACAGATACGCAGTATTTT,CASSLWVSTDTQYF